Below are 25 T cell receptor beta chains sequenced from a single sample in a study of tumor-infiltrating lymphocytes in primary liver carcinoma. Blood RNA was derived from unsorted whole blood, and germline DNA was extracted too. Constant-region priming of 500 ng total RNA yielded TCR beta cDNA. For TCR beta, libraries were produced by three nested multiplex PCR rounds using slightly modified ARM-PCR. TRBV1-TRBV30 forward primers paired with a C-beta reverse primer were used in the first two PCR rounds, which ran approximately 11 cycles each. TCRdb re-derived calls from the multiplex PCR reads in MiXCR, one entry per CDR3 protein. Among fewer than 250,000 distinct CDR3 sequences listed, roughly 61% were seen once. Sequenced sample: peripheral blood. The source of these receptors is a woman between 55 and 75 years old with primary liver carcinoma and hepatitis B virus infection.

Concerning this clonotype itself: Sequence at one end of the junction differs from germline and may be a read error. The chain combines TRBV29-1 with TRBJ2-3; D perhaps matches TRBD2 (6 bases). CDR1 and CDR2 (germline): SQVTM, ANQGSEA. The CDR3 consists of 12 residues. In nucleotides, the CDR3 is TGTGGCGCCACTAGGGGAGGTAGTACGCAGTATTTT. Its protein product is CGATRGGSTQYF.

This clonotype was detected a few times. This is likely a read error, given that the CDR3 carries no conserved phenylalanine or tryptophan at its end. CDR3 nucleotides: TGTGCCAGCAGACCGGACAGGCCGGGCACTGAAGCTTTCTTG. This gives the protein CASRPDRPGTEAFL. The J gene is TRBJ1-1, the V gene TRBV6-5; 7 nucleotides line up with TRBD1. Germline values: CDR1 MNHEY, CDR2 SVGAGI. The CDR3 runs to 14 residues. V was pared by 6 bases and J by 4 bases, with 8 bases of the junction left unmatched.

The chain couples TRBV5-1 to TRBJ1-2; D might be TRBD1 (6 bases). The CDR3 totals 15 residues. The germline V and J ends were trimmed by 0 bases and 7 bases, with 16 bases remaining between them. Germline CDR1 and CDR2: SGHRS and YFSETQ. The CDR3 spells CASSLEGGASRGYTF. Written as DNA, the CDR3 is TGCGCCAGCAGCTTGGAGGGGGGCGCTTCCCGTGGCTACACCTTC.

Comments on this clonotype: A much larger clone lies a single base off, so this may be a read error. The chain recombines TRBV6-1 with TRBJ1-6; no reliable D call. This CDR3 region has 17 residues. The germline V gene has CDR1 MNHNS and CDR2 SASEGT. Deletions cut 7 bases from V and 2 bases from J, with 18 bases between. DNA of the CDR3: TGTGCCAGCACGTTTGGAGAGGGCATAACCTATAATTCACCCCTCCACTTT. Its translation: CASTFGEGITYNSPLHF.

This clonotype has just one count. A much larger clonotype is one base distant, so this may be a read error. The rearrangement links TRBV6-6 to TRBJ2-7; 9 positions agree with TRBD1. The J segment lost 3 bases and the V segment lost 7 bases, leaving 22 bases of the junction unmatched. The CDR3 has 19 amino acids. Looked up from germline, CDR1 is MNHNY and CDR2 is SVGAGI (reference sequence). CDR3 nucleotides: TGTGCCAGCACCACTATAGGGGACAGGACAGGGGCTGGCCACTACGAGCAGTACTTC. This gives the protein CASTTIGDRTGAGHYEQYF.

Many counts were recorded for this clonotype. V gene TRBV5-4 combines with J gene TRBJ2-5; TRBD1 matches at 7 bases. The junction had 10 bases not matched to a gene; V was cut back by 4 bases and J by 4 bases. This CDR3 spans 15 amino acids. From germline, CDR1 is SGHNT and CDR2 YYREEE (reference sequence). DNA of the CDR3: TGTGCCAGCAGCGATAAAGCCAGGGGGAGAGAGACCCAGTACTTC. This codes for CASSDKARGRETQYF.

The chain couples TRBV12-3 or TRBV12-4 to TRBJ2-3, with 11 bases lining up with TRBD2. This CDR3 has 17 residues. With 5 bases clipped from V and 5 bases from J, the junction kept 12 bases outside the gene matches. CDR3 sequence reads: CASSPGALAGGIDTQYF. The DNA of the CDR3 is TGTGCCAGCAGTCCCGGGGCCCTAGCGGGAGGAATAGATACGCAGTATTTT.

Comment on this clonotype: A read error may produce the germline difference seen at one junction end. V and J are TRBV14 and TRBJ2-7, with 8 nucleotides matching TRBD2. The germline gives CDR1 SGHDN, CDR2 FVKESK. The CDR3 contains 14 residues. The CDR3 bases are TGTGCCAGCAGCCAAGCTCGGGAGGGCTACGTGCAGTACTTC. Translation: CASSQAREGYVQYF.

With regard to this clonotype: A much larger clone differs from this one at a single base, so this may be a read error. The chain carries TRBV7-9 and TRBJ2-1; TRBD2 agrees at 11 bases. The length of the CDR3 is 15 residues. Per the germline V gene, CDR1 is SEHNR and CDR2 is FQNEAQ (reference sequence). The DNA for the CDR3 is TGTGTCAGCAGCGCGGGACTAGCGGTATACAATGAGCAGTTCTTC. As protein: CVSSAGLAVYNEQFF. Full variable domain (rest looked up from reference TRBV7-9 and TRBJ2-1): DTGVSQNPRHKITKRGQNVTFRCDPISEHNRLYWYRQTLGQGPEFLTYFQNEAQLEKSRLLSDRFSAERPKGSFSTLEIQRTEQGDSAMYLCVSSAGLAVYNEQFFGPGTRLTVL.

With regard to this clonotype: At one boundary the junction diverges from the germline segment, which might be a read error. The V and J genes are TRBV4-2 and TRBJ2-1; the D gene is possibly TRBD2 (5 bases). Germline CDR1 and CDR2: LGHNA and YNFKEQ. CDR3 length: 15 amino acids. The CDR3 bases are TGTGCCAGCAGCCAAGCGGAAGGGAGTTACAATGAGCGGTTCTTC. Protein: CASSQAEGSYNERFF.

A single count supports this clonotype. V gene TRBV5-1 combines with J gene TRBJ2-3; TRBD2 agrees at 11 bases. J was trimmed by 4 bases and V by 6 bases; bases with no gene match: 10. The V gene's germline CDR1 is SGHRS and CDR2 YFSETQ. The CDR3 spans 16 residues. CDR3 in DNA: TGCGCCAGCATGGCCCAACTAGCGGGAGTACCAGATACGCAGTATTTT. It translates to CASMAQLAGVPDTQYF.

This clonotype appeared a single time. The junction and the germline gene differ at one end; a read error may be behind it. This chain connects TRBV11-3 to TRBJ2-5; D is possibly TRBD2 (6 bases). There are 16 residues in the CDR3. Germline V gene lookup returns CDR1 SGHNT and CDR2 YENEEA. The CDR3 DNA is TGTGCCAGCAACTTAGGTGTCAGGACTAACGGAGAGACCCAGTACTTC. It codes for CASNLGVRTNGETQYF.

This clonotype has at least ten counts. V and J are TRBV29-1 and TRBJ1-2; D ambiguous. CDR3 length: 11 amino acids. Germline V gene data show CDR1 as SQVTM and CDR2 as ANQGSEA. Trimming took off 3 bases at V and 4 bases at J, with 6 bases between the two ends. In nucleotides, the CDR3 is TGCAGCGTTGAGTGGATCTATGGCTACACCTTC. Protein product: CSVEWIYGYTF.

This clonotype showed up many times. The DNA of the CDR3 is TGCAGCGTTGAAGCATGGGGTACCCAAGAGACCCAGTACTTC. It specifies CSVEAWGTQETQYF. The chain recombines TRBV29-1 with TRBJ2-5, with unresolved D. V lost 1 base to trimming and J lost 1 base, with 10 bases between them. The CDR3 covers 14 residues. Germline CDR1 SQVTM, CDR2 ANQGSEA.

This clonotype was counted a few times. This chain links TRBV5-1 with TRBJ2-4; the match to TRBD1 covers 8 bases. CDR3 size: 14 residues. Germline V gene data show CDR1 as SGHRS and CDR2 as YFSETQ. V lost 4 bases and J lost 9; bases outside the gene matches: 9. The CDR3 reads CASSLTGQGGIQYF. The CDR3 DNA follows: TGCGCCAGCAGCCTGACAGGACAGGGCGGCATTCAGTACTTC.

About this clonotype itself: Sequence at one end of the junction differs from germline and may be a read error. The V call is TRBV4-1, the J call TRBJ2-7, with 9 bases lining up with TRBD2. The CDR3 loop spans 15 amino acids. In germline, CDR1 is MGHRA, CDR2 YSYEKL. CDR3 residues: CARSQVLSGGSEQYF. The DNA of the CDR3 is TGCGCCAGGAGCCAAGTACTCAGCGGGGGGTCCGAGCAGTACTTC.

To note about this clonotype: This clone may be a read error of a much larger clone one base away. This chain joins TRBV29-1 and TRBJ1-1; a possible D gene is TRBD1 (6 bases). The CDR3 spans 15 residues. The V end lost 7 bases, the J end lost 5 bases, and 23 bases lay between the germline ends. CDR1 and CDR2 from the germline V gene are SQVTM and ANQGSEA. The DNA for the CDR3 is TGCAGCGACAACGGGGGGGGGGCGAAGAGGACTGAAGCTTTCTTT. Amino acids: CSDNGGGAKRTEAFF.

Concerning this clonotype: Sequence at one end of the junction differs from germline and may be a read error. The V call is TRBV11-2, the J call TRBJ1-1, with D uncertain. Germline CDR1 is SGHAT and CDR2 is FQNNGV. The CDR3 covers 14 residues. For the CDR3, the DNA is TGCGCCAGCAGCTCCCGGGATGTGGTAATCGAAGCTTTCTTT. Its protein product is CASSSRDVVIEAFF.

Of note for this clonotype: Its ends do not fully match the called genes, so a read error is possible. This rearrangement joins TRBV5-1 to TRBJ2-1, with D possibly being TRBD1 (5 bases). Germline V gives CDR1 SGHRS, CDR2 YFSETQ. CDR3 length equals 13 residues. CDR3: CASSDLVDNGQFF. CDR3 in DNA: TGCGCCAGCAGTGATTTAGTGGACAATGGGCAGTTCTTC.

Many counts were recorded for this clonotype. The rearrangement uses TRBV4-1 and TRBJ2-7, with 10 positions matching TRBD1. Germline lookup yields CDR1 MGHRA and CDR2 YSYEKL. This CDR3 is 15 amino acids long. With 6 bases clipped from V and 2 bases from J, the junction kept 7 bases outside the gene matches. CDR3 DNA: TGCGCCAGCAGACCAAGGACAGGGGGACCCTACGAGCAGTACTTC. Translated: CASRPRTGGPYEQYF.

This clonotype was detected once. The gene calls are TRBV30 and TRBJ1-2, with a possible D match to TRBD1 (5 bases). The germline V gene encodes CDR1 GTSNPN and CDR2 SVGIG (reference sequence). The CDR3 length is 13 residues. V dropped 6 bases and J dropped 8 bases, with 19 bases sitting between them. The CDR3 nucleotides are TGTGCCTGTCAATTCGGGACTTACCTGGGCTACACCTTC. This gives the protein CACQFGTYLGYTF.

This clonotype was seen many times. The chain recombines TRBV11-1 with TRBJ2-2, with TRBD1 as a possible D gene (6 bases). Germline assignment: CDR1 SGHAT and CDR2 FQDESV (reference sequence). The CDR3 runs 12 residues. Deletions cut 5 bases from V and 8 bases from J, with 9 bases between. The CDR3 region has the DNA TGTGCCAGCAGCCAGGACAGTGGGGAGCTGTTTTTT. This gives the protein CASSQDSGELFF. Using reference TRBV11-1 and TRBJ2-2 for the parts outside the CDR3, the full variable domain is EAEVAQSPRYKITEKSQAVAFWCDPISGHATLYWYRQILGQGPELLVQFQDESVVDDSQLPKDRFSAERLKGVDSTLKIQPAELGDSAMYLCASSQDSGELFFGEGSRLTVL.

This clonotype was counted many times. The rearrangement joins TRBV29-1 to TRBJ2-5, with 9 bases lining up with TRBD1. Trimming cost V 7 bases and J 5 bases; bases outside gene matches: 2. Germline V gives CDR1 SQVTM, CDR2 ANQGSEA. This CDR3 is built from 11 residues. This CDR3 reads CSGGTGETQYF. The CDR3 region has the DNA TGCAGCGGCGGGACAGGGGAGACCCAGTACTTC.

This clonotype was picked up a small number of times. CDR3 bases: TGTGCCAGCAGCTTGGAGGACAGGGTGATTTACGGCTACACCTTC. The encoded protein is CASSLEDRVIYGYTF. The rearrangement links TRBV5-4 to TRBJ1-2, with 8 positions matching TRBD1. Germline-derived CDR1 and CDR2 are SGHNT and YYREEE (reference sequence). V lost 0 bases, J lost 8 bases, and 9 bases stayed unmatched. This CDR3 is built from 15 residues.

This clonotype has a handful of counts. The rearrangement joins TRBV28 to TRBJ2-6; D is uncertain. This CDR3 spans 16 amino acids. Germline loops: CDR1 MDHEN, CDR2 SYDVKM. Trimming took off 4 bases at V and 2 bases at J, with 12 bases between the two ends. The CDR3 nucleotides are TGTGCCAGCAGTTCCCCCTCGGTCCCTGGGGCCAACGTCCTGACTTTC. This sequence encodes CASSSPSVPGANVLTF.